Listed below are T cell receptor beta chains from one sample, sequenced in a study of CD8 T cell repertoires and HIV-1 epitope variants. Produced via immunoSEQ multiplex PCR; TCRdb's table is partial and in-frame only. This table holds 5,500 to 7,000 clones, around two thirds found once. These TCRs' antigens remain unknown. The specimen sequenced was cultured CD8+ T cells derived from PBMCs. The source of these receptors is a male donor with HIV. Each CDR3 is given with its conserved first and last residue. D genes are given only for firm matches. Rows give clone size only sometimes, using once, few, many, or a class for an expanded clone.

CDR3 protein	CDR3 DNA	D gene	V gene	CDR3 length	J gene	clone size
CARSVLEAVTLTNSGNTIYF	TGTGCCAGAAGCGTTCTCGAGGCAGTAACCCTAACAAACTCTGGAAACACCATATATTTT	.	TRBV5-3	20	TRBJ1-3	.
CASSLASGSSYEQYF	TGTGCCAGCAGTCTGGCTAGCGGTAGCTCCTACGAGCAGTACTTC	TRBD2	TRBV6-4	15	TRBJ2-7	.
CAITRGVLNTGELFF	TGTGCCATTACAAGAGGGGTTCTGAACACCGGGGAGCTGTTTTTT	.	TRBV6-1	15	TRBJ2-2	.
CASSRTGEDTGELFF	TGTGCCAGCAGCCGGACAGGGGAGGACACCGGGGAGCTGTTTTTT	TRBD1	TRBV11-1	15	TRBJ2-2	.
CASSPLMNGEQYF	TGTGCCAGCAGCCCCCTTATGAATGGCGAGCAGTACTTC	.	TRBV7-2	13	TRBJ2-7	.
CASGWGNEQFF	TGCGCCAGCGGATGGGGCAATGAGCAGTTCTTC	.	TRBV5-1	11	TRBJ2-1	.
CASNGETPEKLFF	TGTGCCAGCAACGGGGAGACCCCTGAAAAACTGTTTTTT	.	TRBV28	13	TRBJ1-4	.
CASSRLQGEEAFF	TGCGCCAGCAGCCGTTTACAGGGGGAGGAAGCTTTCTTT	TRBD1	TRBV4-1	13	TRBJ1-1	large
CASRQGASSYEQYF	TGTGCCAGCAGACAGGGGGCTTCCTCCTACGAGCAGTACTTC	TRBD1	TRBV6-9	14	TRBJ2-7	.
CASSVGGKDEQYF	TGTGCCAGCAGCGTAGGAGGGAAGGACGAGCAGTACTTC	.	TRBV9	13	TRBJ2-7	.
CASSQEALAGSYEQYF	TGCGCCAGCAGCCAAGAAGCGCTCGCCGGGTCCTACGAGCAGTACTTC	.	TRBV4-1	16	TRBJ2-7	.
CASSLGDSGRGGYTF	TGTGCCAGCAGCCTAGGGGACAGCGGGAGGGGTGGCTACACCTTC	TRBD1	TRBV4-1	15	TRBJ1-2	.
CASSLQAGGNEQFF	TGTGCCAGCAGTCTTCAGGCGGGGGGGAATGAGCAGTTCTTC	TRBD2	TRBV27	14	TRBJ2-1	.
CASSLHTDTQYF	TGTGCCAGCAGTTTACACACAGATACGCAGTATTTT	.	TRBV28	12	TRBJ2-3	.
CASSPRTSRYEQYF	TGTGCCAGCAGTCCACGGACAAGCAGGTACGAGCAGTACTTC	.	TRBV28	14	TRBJ2-7	.
CATSRRGDYGYTF	TGTGCCACCAGCAGACGGGGGGACTATGGCTACACCTTC	.	TRBV15	13	TRBJ1-2	.
CASSGQGPYYEQYF	TGCGCCAGCAGCGGACAGGGGCCATACTACGAGCAGTACTTC	TRBD1	TRBV10-1	14	TRBJ2-7	few
CASSFSRGEKLFF	TGTGCCAGCAGCTTTAGCCGGGGTGAAAAACTGTTTTTT	.	TRBV7-9	13	TRBJ1-4	few
CASSGPKRDAPQETQYF	TGTGCCAGCAGCGGACCTAAGCGGGACGCGCCTCAAGAGACCCAGTACTTC	TRBD2	TRBV28	17	TRBJ2-5	once
CASFSSGTDYGYTF	TGTGCCAGTTTTTCATCCGGGACAGACTATGGCTACACCTTC	TRBD1	TRBV25-1	14	TRBJ1-2	few
CASSSGTGDYEQYF	TGTGCCAGCAGCTCCGGGACGGGGGACTACGAGCAGTACTTC	.	TRBV11-2	14	TRBJ2-7	.
CASSPPGRGGYTF	TGTGCCAGCAGTCCCCCGGGAAGAGGGGGCTACACCTTC	.	TRBV27	13	TRBJ1-2	.
CATSRDRGGEKLFF	TGTGCCACCAGCAGAGACAGGGGTGGGGAAAAACTGTTTTTT	.	TRBV15	14	TRBJ1-4	medium-sized
CASSSDLWQFF	TGTGCCAGCAGTTCGGACTTATGGCAGTTCTTC	.	TRBV28	11	TRBJ2-1	.
CASSFDTGSRGYTF	TGTGCCAGCAGCTTTGATACGGGGTCCCGCGGCTACACCTTC	.	TRBV5-6	14	TRBJ1-2	.
CATSRDGRVTNEKLFF	TGTGCCACCAGCAGAGATGGCAGGGTGACTAATGAAAAACTGTTTTTT	.	TRBV15	16	TRBJ1-4	.
CASSAWGGGGDTQYF	TGTGCCAGCAGTGCCTGGGGAGGAGGGGGGGATACGCAGTATTTT	.	TRBV27	15	TRBJ2-3	.
CSVAGTGGTGELFF	TGCAGCGTAGCCGGGACAGGGGGCACCGGGGAGCTGTTTTTT	TRBD1	TRBV29-1	14	TRBJ2-2	.
CASSATSGSPGKYF	TGTGCCAGCAGTGCGACTAGCGGGAGCCCGGGAAAGTACTTC	TRBD2	TRBV6-5	14	TRBJ2-7	.
CASSTHPGQGGLAAFSYEQYF	TGTGCCAGCAGTACTCACCCGGGACAGGGGGGACTAGCGGCCTTCTCCTACGAGCAGTACTTC	.	TRBV28	21	TRBJ2-7	.
CASSSTGGAETQYF	TGTGCCAGCAGCTCCACAGGGGGTGCAGAGACCCAGTACTTC	TRBD1	TRBV7-3	14	TRBJ2-5	.
CASSPRLGLQEQYF	TGTGCCAGCAGCCCAAGGCTGGGCCTACAAGAGCAGTACTTC	.	TRBV9	14	TRBJ2-7	.
CASTDRTGGADTQYF	TGTGCCAGCACAGACAGGACAGGGGGCGCAGATACGCAGTATTTT	TRBD1	TRBV6-1	15	TRBJ2-3	.
CASSLGTLSSYEQYF	TGTGCCAGCAGCTTAGGGACATTGAGCTCCTACGAGCAGTACTTC	.	TRBV11-2	15	TRBJ2-7	.